A selection of T cell receptor beta chains follows, all from one sample in a study of T cells after yellow fever vaccination. TCRdb called the 5' RACE reads again in MiXCR, with one record for every CDR3 protein. The sample carries over 300,000 distinct CDR3 sequences, about 4% recorded once. The sample here was PBMCs, taken 5 days after the yellow fever booster vaccination. Receptors originate from a man younger than 35 who received the YFV17D yellow fever vaccine. Each CDR3 is given with its conserved first and last residue. The D gene is left open where the match is weak. Size is stated for part of the rows, as once, few or many counts, or as a class when the clone is expanded.

J: TRBJ1-6; D: NA; size: NA; V: TRBV11-2; DNA: TGTGCCAGCAGCTCAAATAGGGGGAGGCCACCCCTCCACTTT; CDR3: CASSSNRGRPPLHF
J: TRBJ2-2; D: NA; size: few; V: TRBV20-1; DNA: TGCAGTGCTGCAGGTCGTGATCTCACCGGGGAGCTGTTTTTT; CDR3: CSAAGRDLTGELFF
J: TRBJ1-5; D: TRBD1; size: NA; V: TRBV7-2; DNA: TGTGCCAGCAGTTACAGGGGCAGCAATCAGCCCCAGCATTTT; CDR3: CASSYRGSNQPQHF
J: TRBJ1-4; D: TRBD1; size: NA; V: TRBV20-1; DNA: TGCAGTGCTAGAAAGGGGGCCTTTGCAACTAATGAAAAACTGTTTTTT; CDR3: CSARKGAFATNEKLFF
J: TRBJ2-5; D: TRBD1; size: few; V: TRBV15; DNA: TGTGCCACCAGCAGAGATCTTGGGACAGGGGAACAAGAGACCCAGTACTTC; CDR3: CATSRDLGTGEQETQYF
J: TRBJ1-1; D: NA; size: many; V: TRBV20-1; DNA: TGCAGTGCTAGTTGGGGGTATCCCTCTGAAGCTTTCTTT; CDR3: CSASWGYPSEAFF
J: TRBJ2-5; D: NA; size: NA; V: TRBV28; DNA: TGTGCCAGCAGTTTACTTAGCGGAGAGTCTCCAGAGACCCAGTACTTC; CDR3: CASSLLSGESPETQYF
J: TRBJ1-2; D: NA; size: NA; V: TRBV7-9; DNA: TGTGCCAGCTCCCGAGGGGGGAACGGGGGCTACACCTTC; CDR3: CASSRGGNGGYTF
J: TRBJ2-7; D: NA; size: NA; V: TRBV27; DNA: TGTGCCAGCCCCGAGCAGTACTTC; CDR3: CASPEQYF
J: TRBJ1-6; D: NA; size: few; V: TRBV20-1; DNA: TGCAGTGCTAGAGAGATAAACAGGGTGGATTCACCCCTCCACTTT; CDR3: CSAREINRVDSPLHF
J: TRBJ1-5; D: NA; size: NA; V: TRBV4-1; DNA: TGCGCCAGCAGCCAGAGGGGACACTCGATGGGCAATCAGCCCCAGCATTTT; CDR3: CASSQRGHSMGNQPQHF
J: TRBJ1-2; D: NA; size: many; V: TRBV7-7; DNA: TGTGCTAGCAGCTCCGGGGCCGGGCCCACTTGGAGCTATGGCTACACCTTC; CDR3: CASSSGAGPTWSYGYTF
J: TRBJ2-1; D: TRBD1; size: many; V: TRBV6-5; DNA: TGTGCCAGCAGTTACGGGACAGGGAGGGTACGTCCTAATGAGCAGTTCTTC; CDR3: CASSYGTGRVRPNEQFF
J: TRBJ2-2; D: NA; size: few; V: TRBV4-1; DNA: TGCGCCAGCAGCCAAGTAGAGGGACGGGATTCCGGGGAGCTGTTTTTT; CDR3: CASSQVEGRDSGELFF
J: TRBJ1-2; D: TRBD1; size: many; V: TRBV7-3; DNA: TGTGCCAGCAGCTTAAGAACCTCGGGGACAGGAACCCCCCTCACCTTC; CDR3: CASSLRTSGTGTPLTF
J: TRBJ1-1; D: NA; size: NA; V: TRBV29-1; DNA: TGCAGCGCCTCGACCACTGAAGCTTTCTTT; CDR3: CSASTTEAFF
J: TRBJ2-2; D: TRBD1; size: NA; V: TRBV29-1; DNA: TGCAGCGGAACAGGGGTAGACACCGGGGAGCTGTTTTTT; CDR3: CSGTGVDTGELFF
J: TRBJ2-1; D: TRBD1; size: many; V: TRBV5-1; DNA: TGCGCCAGCACACCCTGGACAGGGTCGGCCAATGAGCAGTTCTTC; CDR3: CASTPWTGSANEQFF
J: TRBJ2-3; D: TRBD2; size: few; V: TRBV7-9; DNA: TGTGCCAGCAGCCAGATAACCGGGACTAGCATCGGGCGCACAGATACGCAGTATTTT; CDR3: CASSQITGTSIGRTDTQYF
J: TRBJ1-1; D: NA; size: few; V: TRBV6-1; DNA: TGTGCCAGCAGTGGGTACAGCCTGAACACTGAAGCTTTCTTT; CDR3: CASSGYSLNTEAFF
J: TRBJ2-7; D: NA; size: few; V: TRBV4-3; DNA: TGCGCCAGCAGCCAAGAGACGGGGGCCCCCTACGAGCAGTACTTC; CDR3: CASSQETGAPYEQYF
J: TRBJ2-5; D: NA; size: few; V: TRBV2; DNA: TGTGCCAGCAGTGTAAGGGTTGAGACCCAGTACTTC; CDR3: CASSVRVETQYF
J: TRBJ2-3; D: TRBD1; size: NA; V: TRBV3-1; DNA: TGTGCCAGCAGCAGACAGGGGGCGGGGACAGATACGCAGTATTTT; CDR3: CASSRQGAGTDTQYF
J: TRBJ2-1; D: NA; size: many; V: TRBV20-1; DNA: TGCAGTGCTAGAGATCGGCGGGGAGCCTACAATGAGCAGTTCTTC; CDR3: CSARDRRGAYNEQFF
J: TRBJ1-6; D: NA; size: NA; V: TRBV10-3; DNA: TGTGCCATCAGTGAGTCGGGTGATTCACCCCTCCACTTT; CDR3: CAISESGDSPLHF
J: TRBJ2-4; D: NA; size: few; V: TRBV18; DNA: TGTGCCAGCTCAGCAGACAGAGCGAACATTCAGTACTTC; CDR3: CASSADRANIQYF
J: TRBJ2-2; D: NA; size: NA; V: TRBV3-1; DNA: TGTGCCAGCAGCCCCGAAGCGTACACCGGGGAGCTGTTTTTT; CDR3: CASSPEAYTGELFF
J: TRBJ2-3; D: TRBD1; size: NA; V: TRBV7-9; DNA: TGTGCCAGCAGCAGACAGGGGGCTCGGGATACGCAGTATTTT; CDR3: CASSRQGARDTQYF
J: TRBJ1-2; D: NA; size: few; V: TRBV20-1; DNA: TGCAGTGCTAAGGACAGAGCATATGGCTACACCTTC; CDR3: CSAKDRAYGYTF
J: TRBJ1-1; D: NA; size: many; V: TRBV5-1; DNA: TGCGCCAGCAGATCTGGGGCTCGGACTGAAGCTTTCTTT; CDR3: CASRSGARTEAFF
J: TRBJ1-5; D: NA; size: NA; V: TRBV12-5; DNA: TGTGCTAGTGGCCCTGACAGCTACAATCAGCCCCAGCATTTT; CDR3: CASGPDSYNQPQHF
J: TRBJ2-7; D: NA; size: few; V: TRBV7-9; DNA: TGTGCCAGCAGCTTAACCCGGTACGAGCAGTACTTC; CDR3: CASSLTRYEQYF
J: TRBJ1-1; D: NA; size: NA; V: TRBV18; DNA: TGTGCCAGCTCACCCTCACCGGGCAGCGAAGGGGGTGAAGCTTTCTTT; CDR3: CASSPSPGSEGGEAFF
J: TRBJ1-5; D: NA; size: many; V: TRBV6-2/TRBV6-3; DNA: TGTGCCAGCAGTTTTGGGGGGCAGCCCCAGCATTTT; CDR3: CASSFGGQPQHF
J: TRBJ2-5; D: NA; size: few; V: TRBV24-1; DNA: TGTGCCACGCCTGTAGGGGAGACCCAGTACTTC; CDR3: CATPVGETQYF
J: TRBJ2-3; D: NA; size: NA; V: TRBV20-1; DNA: TGCAGTGCTAACCCGGGACCCACAGATACGCAGTATTTT; CDR3: CSANPGPTDTQYF
J: TRBJ1-2; D: TRBD1; size: NA; V: TRBV7-2; DNA: TGTGCCAGCAGCTGGAGGACAGGGCAGGTTGGCTACACCTTC; CDR3: CASSWRTGQVGYTF
J: TRBJ2-7; D: TRBD1; size: NA; V: TRBV20-1; DNA: TGCAGTGCGGAACCGGGACAGAACTACGAGCAGTACTTC; CDR3: CSAEPGQNYEQYF
J: TRBJ2-1; D: NA; size: few; V: TRBV20-1; DNA: TGCAGTGCTCCTTCGTGGCAAAGCTCCTACAATGAGCAGTTCTTC; CDR3: CSAPSWQSSYNEQFF
J: TRBJ2-5; D: NA; size: many; V: TRBV12-3/TRBV12-4; DNA: TGTGCCAGCAGTTTAAAGGGAGAGACCCAGTACTTC; CDR3: CASSLKGETQYF
J: TRBJ2-1; D: NA; size: few; V: TRBV7-2; DNA: TGTGCCAGCAGCCGGTACAGGGAAGTCGTCTTCTTC; CDR3: CASSRYREVVFF
J: TRBJ2-5; D: NA; size: few; V: TRBV6-2/TRBV6-3; DNA: TGTGCCAGCACCCCAGGCGGGGATCAAGAGACCCAGTACTTC; CDR3: CASTPGGDQETQYF
J: TRBJ1-1; D: NA; size: few; V: TRBV5-1; DNA: TGCGCCAGCAGCGGATCAGGACGGGACACTGAAGCTTTCTTT; CDR3: CASSGSGRDTEAFF
J: TRBJ2-5; D: NA; size: few; V: TRBV7-3; DNA: TGTGCCAGCAGCTTAAGGCTGGCGGGGAAAGAGACCCAGTACTTC; CDR3: CASSLRLAGKETQYF
J: TRBJ1-1; D: NA; size: many; V: TRBV11-2; DNA: TGTGCCAGCAGCTTAACAGAGACTGAAGCTTTCTTT; CDR3: CASSLTETEAFF
J: TRBJ1-4; D: TRBD1; size: few; V: TRBV6-5; DNA: TGTGCCAGCAGTTGGACAGGGTATGAAAAACTGTTTTTT; CDR3: CASSWTGYEKLFF
J: TRBJ2-7; D: NA; size: NA; V: TRBV20-1; DNA: TGCAGTGCCTACGTGGTTCAGGACCCCTACGAGCAGTACTTC; CDR3: CSAYVVQDPYEQYF
J: TRBJ2-1; D: NA; size: NA; V: TRBV6-2/TRBV6-3; DNA: TGTGCCAGCAGTAAAGGGAGGGGGCGTTTCAATGAGCAGTTCTTC; CDR3: CASSKGRGRFNEQFF
J: TRBJ1-5; D: NA; size: NA; V: TRBV12-3/TRBV12-4; DNA: TGTGCCAGCAGTTTAAGGCGGTGGTCCCAGCATTTT; CDR3: CASSLRRWSQHF
J: TRBJ2-5; D: TRBD2; size: NA; V: TRBV5-1; DNA: TGCGCCAGCAGCTTGGTCGCGGGGGGAGGAGAGACCCAGTACTTC; CDR3: CASSLVAGGGETQYF